One sample yielded the 14 T cell receptor beta chains listed below, sequenced in a study of OX40 agonist ivuxolimab in advanced cancers. Assay: immunoSEQ multiplex PCR; the TCRdb copy retains only in-frame clones and omits some. The sample records just under 75,000 clones, roughly 90% being singletons. Sequenced material: CD4+ or CD8+ T cells sorted from blood, taken in a trial of the OX40 agonist ivuxolimab. These receptors came from an adult with an advanced solid tumor such as melanoma, head and neck, liver or kidney cancer.

The CDR3 nucleotides read TGTGCCAGCTCAACAGACGCACTAGTTTCTAGTGAGCAGTTCTTC. It translates to CASSTDALVSSEQFF. The chain combines TRBV18 with TRBJ2-1; D is possibly TRBD2 (5 bases). Trimming removed 5 bases at V and 9 bases at J, with 20 bases between. In germline, CDR1 is KGHSH, CDR2 LQKENI. This CDR3 is 15 amino acids long.

The chain carries TRBV28 and TRBJ2-1; 9 bases align to TRBD2. Germline V CDR1 and CDR2: MDHEN, SYDVKM. The V segment lost 8 bases and the J segment 9 bases; nucleotides outside the gene matches: 14. This CDR3 is built from 15 residues. CDR3 bases: TGTGCCAGCCTTAACTGGGTAGCGGGAGCCCTTGAGCAGTTCTTC. It yields the protein CASLNWVAGALEQFF.

The chain carries TRBV5-8 and TRBJ1-6; D uncertain. The CDR3 spans 16 residues. The V end lost 2 bases, the J end lost 1 base, and 10 bases lay between the germline ends. In germline, CDR1 is SGHTS, CDR2 YDEGEE. CDR3 amino acids: CASSFLGQSYNSPLHF. CDR3 coding DNA: TGTGCCAGCAGCTTTCTTGGGCAATCCTATAATTCACCCCTCCACTTT. Based on the CDR3 plus reference TRBV5-8 and TRBJ1-6, the full variable domain is EAGVTQSPTHLIKTRGQQATLRCSPISGHTSVYWYQQALGLGLQFLLWYDEGEERNRGNFPPRFSGRQFPNYSSELNVNALELEDSALYLCASSFLGQSYNSPLHFGNGTRLTVT.

The chain links TRBV7-9 to TRBJ2-5; D is undetermined. The CDR3 covers 14 residues. Trimming removed 0 bases at V and 5 bases at J, with 10 bases between. Germline CDR1 reads SEHNR; CDR2 reads FQNEAQ (reference sequence). CDR3: CASSLALGGETQYF. The CDR3 DNA reads as TGTGCCAGCAGCTTAGCACTCGGTGGGGAGACCCAGTACTTC.

V is TRBV7-9 and J is TRBJ2-2; D is unclear. V was cut by 5 bases and J by 13 bases, with 14 bases left in between. This CDR3 comprises 12 residues. The germline CDR1 and CDR2 sequences are SEHNR and FQNEAQ (reference sequence). DNA of the CDR3: TGTGCCAGCAGCCCCGACACTGGATCGCTGTTTTTT. It translates to CASSPDTGSLFF.

V is TRBV9 and J is TRBJ2-7; the match to TRBD2 covers 12 bases. Per the germline V gene, CDR1 is SGDLS and CDR2 is YYNGEE. V gave up 1 base and J gave up 5 bases; unmatched junction bases: 1. The CDR3 is 14 amino acids. The CDR3 loop is CASSVRLAGDEQYF. In DNA form, the CDR3 reads TGTGCCAGCAGCGTAAGACTAGCGGGAGACGAGCAGTACTTC.

The genes are TRBV5-1 and TRBJ1-3; D is perhaps TRBD1 (5 bases). The CDR3 covers 15 residues. The ends were cut back, 5 bases at V and 0 bases at J, with 12 bases in the middle. The germline gives CDR1 SGHRS, CDR2 YFSETQ. Here the CDR3 DNA reads TGCGCCAGCAGAGAACAGGCTAACTCTGGAAACACCATATATTTT. It is translated as CASREQANSGNTIYF. Together with reference TRBV5-1 and TRBJ1-3, the CDR3 gives the full variable domain: KAGVTQTPRYLIKTRGQQVTLSCSPISGHRSVSWYQQTPGQGLQFLFEYFSETQRNKGNFPGRFSGRQFSNSRSEMNVSTLELGDSALYLCASREQANSGNTIYFGEGSWLTVV.

This chain joins TRBV5-6 and TRBJ2-7; D is unresolved. Germline CDR1 reads SGHDT; CDR2 reads YYEEEE. V was shortened by 0 bases and J by 5 bases, with 3 bases between the two germline ends. This CDR3 spans 11 amino acids. The DNA for the CDR3 is TGTGCCAGCAGCTTGGCCCACGAGCAGTACTTC. This translates into CASSLAHEQYF.

The J gene is TRBJ1-6, the V gene TRBV18; tentative D call: TRBD1 (5 bases). This CDR3 has 15 residues. Trimming pared 2 bases from V and 10 bases from J, leaving 15 bases between. The V gene's germline CDR1 is KGHSH and CDR2 LQKENI. The chain's CDR3 is CASSPDRVVGSPLHF. The CDR3 nucleotides read TGTGCCAGCTCACCAGACAGAGTCGTAGGATCACCCCTCCACTTT.

V usage is TRBV7-2 and J usage is TRBJ1-4; D is undetermined. CDR1 and CDR2 (germline): SGHTA, FQGNSA. The CDR3 has 14 amino acids. Trimming cost V 1 base and J 2 bases, with 5 bases left between them. CDR3: CASSLVGTNEKLFF. CDR3 sequence (DNA): TGTGCCAGCAGCTTAGTTGGTACTAATGAAAAACTGTTTTTT.

J is TRBJ1-2 and V is TRBV19; D is undetermined. V dropped 5 bases and J dropped 5 bases, with 9 bases sitting between them. The CDR3 has 12 amino acids. Germline CDR1 reads LNHDA; CDR2 reads SQIVND (reference sequence). CDR3 in amino acids: CASSEQKYGYTF. The CDR3 region has the DNA TGTGCCAGTAGTGAACAGAAATATGGCTACACCTTC.

This clone was counted a single time. The chain couples TRBV28 to TRBJ1-6, with 7 nucleotides matching TRBD1. J lost 8 bases, V lost 5 bases, and 9 bases had no gene match. The length of the CDR3 is 15 residues. The germline gives CDR1 MDHEN, CDR2 SYDVKM. In DNA form, the CDR3 reads TGTGCCAGCAGTATTAGACAGGGTATCTATTCACCCCTCCACTTT. Its protein is CASSIRQGIYSPLHF.

The V call is TRBV20-1, the J call TRBJ2-5; unclear D gene. This CDR3 contains 10 residues. The V and J ends lost 0 bases and 5 bases respectively, with 1 base between them. Germline V lookup: CDR1 DFQATT, CDR2 SNEGSKA (reference sequence). The CDR3 DNA follows: TGCAGTGCTAGAGAGGAGACCCAGTACTTC. It encodes CSAREETQYF.

The rearrangement joins TRBV19 to TRBJ2-7; 10 positions match TRBD1. In germline, CDR1 is LNHDA, CDR2 SQIVND (reference sequence). This CDR3 has 14 amino acids. J was trimmed by 2 bases and V by 5 bases; bases with no gene match: 3. CDR3 loop: CASSGQGGAYEQYF. CDR3 sequence (DNA): TGTGCCAGTAGTGGACAGGGGGGGGCCTACGAGCAGTACTTC.